This T cell receptor (beta chain) derives from a study of beta chain features in type 1 diabetes. Study-wide results and caveats: PCR could preferentially amplify shorter templates, alike in patients and controls. Shortening of TCRB CDR3s, moderate but significant, appeared in all four CD4+ subsets of Type 1 diabetes patients.

In this sample, this clone turned up a few times. Its antigen is as yet unknown. Reverse transcribing all isolated RNA meant expressed TCRB transcripts were sequenced. Data came from immunoSEQ multiplex PCR; TCRdb stores just in-frame clones and leaves some out. The data show about 340,000 clones, roughly 8% seen once. The V gene's germline CDR1 is SGHTA and CDR2 FQGNSA. The V end lost 3 bases, the J end lost 3 bases, and 17 bases lay between the germline ends. This CDR3 has 16 residues. This clonotype originated in a woman aged 18-29 years in good health. J is TRBJ1-2 and V is TRBV7-2; TRBD1 might be the D (5 bases). Material for sequencing was central memory CD4+ T cells from blood. The CDR3 DNA follows: TGTGCCAGCAGCTTTGGGTCAGGGTCTATCGACTATGGCTACACCTTC. Its protein product is CASSFGSGSIDYGYTF.